Listed below are T cell receptor beta chains from one sample, sequenced in a study of blood T cell repertoires in COVID-19. Assay used: immunoSEQ multiplex PCR; TCRdb lists only in-frame clones, some missing. The sample has about 360,000 clones; around 84% are singletons. Material for sequencing was peripheral blood. The receptors derive from a human donor with acute or convalescent COVID-19. The donor label of this sample is uncertain. The CDR3 runs from the conserved cysteine through the conserved F or W. Each record gives: D gene, clone size, J gene, V gene, CDR3 length, CDR3 protein, CDR3 DNA. The D gene is left open where the match is weak. Only some rows state a clone size, as once, few, many or a class for expanded clones.

D gene: .
clone size: .
J gene: TRBJ1-2
V gene: TRBV6-6
CDR3 length: 15
CDR3 protein: CASSYQMGPNYGYTF
CDR3 DNA: TGTGCCAGCAGTTATCAGATGGGGCCTAACTATGGCTACACCTTC

D gene: TRBD1
clone size: .
J gene: TRBJ2-3
V gene: TRBV11-3
CDR3 length: 16
CDR3 protein: CASRPRQGARRDTQYF
CDR3 DNA: TGTGCCAGCAGGCCCCGACAGGGGGCGAGGCGAGATACGCAGTATTTT

D gene: .
clone size: .
J gene: TRBJ1-1
V gene: TRBV3-1/TRBV3-2
CDR3 length: 15
CDR3 protein: CASSQSAGGRYEAFF
CDR3 DNA: TGTGCCAGCAGCCAAAGTGCGGGCGGGCGATATGAAGCTTTCTTT

D gene: .
clone size: .
J gene: TRBJ1-5
V gene: TRBV24-1
CDR3 length: 17
CDR3 protein: CATSEVPWGTYNQPQHF
CDR3 DNA: TGTGCCACCAGTGAGGTACCTTGGGGGACTTACAATCAGCCCCAGCATTTT

D gene: TRBD1
clone size: .
J gene: TRBJ1-1
V gene: TRBV12-3/TRBV12-4
CDR3 length: 13
CDR3 protein: CASRRDRPTEAFF
CDR3 DNA: TGTGCCAGCAGACGGGACAGGCCCACTGAAGCTTTCTTT

D gene: TRBD1
clone size: .
J gene: TRBJ2-7
V gene: TRBV10-1
CDR3 length: 14
CDR3 protein: CASSRDQGVYEQYF
CDR3 DNA: TGCGCCAGCAGCCGGGACCAGGGGGTCTACGAGCAGTACTTC

D gene: .
clone size: .
J gene: TRBJ1-3
V gene: TRBV5-5
CDR3 length: 14
CDR3 protein: CASSVEVMGNTIYF
CDR3 DNA: TGTGCCAGCAGCGTAGAGGTTATGGGAAACACCATATATTTT

D gene: TRBD1
clone size: .
J gene: TRBJ1-6
V gene: TRBV4-2
CDR3 length: 16
CDR3 protein: CATRSGQRSLGSPLHF
CDR3 DNA: TGTGCCACACGCTCGGGACAGAGGAGTCTAGGGTCACCCCTCCACTTT

D gene: .
clone size: once
J gene: TRBJ1-1
V gene: TRBV7-2
CDR3 length: 13
CDR3 protein: CASSQGQNTEAFF
CDR3 DNA: TGTGCCAGCAGCCAAGGACAAAACACTGAAGCTTTCTTT

D gene: TRBD2
clone size: .
J gene: TRBJ2-2
V gene: TRBV14
CDR3 length: 16
CDR3 protein: CASSHRLAGSHGELFF
CDR3 DNA: TGTGCCAGCAGCCACAGACTAGCGGGAAGTCACGGGGAGCTGTTTTTT

D gene: TRBD1
clone size: .
J gene: TRBJ2-5
V gene: TRBV2
CDR3 length: 15
CDR3 protein: CASTTNRGPQETQYF
CDR3 DNA: TGTGCCAGCACGACAAACAGGGGGCCCCAAGAGACCCAGTACTTC

D gene: TRBD1
clone size: .
J gene: TRBJ1-1
V gene: TRBV10-1
CDR3 length: 15
CDR3 protein: CASSERTGMNTEAFF
CDR3 DNA: TGCGCCAGCAGTGAAAGGACAGGGATGAACACTGAAGCTTTCTTT

D gene: .
clone size: .
J gene: TRBJ2-7
V gene: TRBV27
CDR3 length: 13
CDR3 protein: CASSLSLRSEQYF
CDR3 DNA: TGTGCCAGCAGTTTATCGTTGCGTAGCGAGCAGTACTTC

D gene: .
clone size: few
J gene: TRBJ1-5
V gene: TRBV10-1
CDR3 length: 13
CDR3 protein: CASSGQRNQPQHF
CDR3 DNA: TGCGCCAGCAGTGGACAACGCAATCAGCCCCAGCATTTT

D gene: TRBD1
clone size: .
J gene: TRBJ1-2
V gene: TRBV2
CDR3 length: 15
CDR3 protein: CASRGTALMQGGYTF
CDR3 DNA: TGTGCCAGCAGAGGGACAGCCCTGATGCAGGGTGGCTACACCTTC

D gene: .
clone size: .
J gene: TRBJ2-5
V gene: TRBV5-3
CDR3 length: 13
CDR3 protein: CARSYRGGETQYF
CDR3 DNA: TGTGCCAGAAGCTACAGGGGGGGTGAGACCCAGTACTTC

D gene: .
clone size: .
J gene: TRBJ1-5
V gene: TRBV7-6
CDR3 length: 17
CDR3 protein: CASSLEAGSLSTQPQHF
CDR3 DNA: TGTGCCAGCAGCTTAGAGGCAGGGTCCCTATCGACTCAGCCCCAGCATTTT

D gene: TRBD1
clone size: once
J gene: TRBJ1-2
V gene: TRBV5-4
CDR3 length: 18
CDR3 protein: CASSRAGRTGVVHYGYTF
CDR3 DNA: TGTGCCAGCAGCCGGGCGGGCAGGACAGGAGTAGTCCACTATGGCTACACCTTC

D gene: .
clone size: .
J gene: TRBJ2-5
V gene: TRBV11-3
CDR3 length: 14
CDR3 protein: CASSLSDSQETQYF
CDR3 DNA: TGTGCCAGCAGCTTAAGCGACAGCCAAGAGACCCAGTACTTC

D gene: .
clone size: .
J gene: TRBJ1-2
V gene: TRBV3-1/TRBV3-2
CDR3 length: 12
CDR3 protein: CASSQGSSGYTF
CDR3 DNA: TGTGCCAGCAGCCAAGGCAGTTCAGGCTACACCTTC

D gene: .
clone size: .
J gene: TRBJ2-2
V gene: TRBV7-9
CDR3 length: 17
CDR3 protein: CASRNPQGGANTGELFF
CDR3 DNA: TGTGCCAGCAGGAATCCACAGGGCGGAGCGAACACCGGGGAGCTGTTTTTT

D gene: TRBD2
clone size: .
J gene: TRBJ2-5
V gene: TRBV25-1
CDR3 length: 14
CDR3 protein: CASRAGAGGETQYF
CDR3 DNA: TGTGCCAGCAGAGCGGGAGCGGGGGGAGAGACCCAGTACTTC

D gene: TRBD1
clone size: .
J gene: TRBJ2-2
V gene: TRBV4-2
CDR3 length: 14
CDR3 protein: CAAGTGSNTGELFF
CDR3 DNA: TGTGCCGCCGGGACAGGGTCGAACACCGGGGAGCTGTTTTTT

D gene: TRBD1
clone size: .
J gene: TRBJ1-6
V gene: TRBV28
CDR3 length: 15
CDR3 protein: CASKYRGLYNSPLHF
CDR3 DNA: TGTGCCAGCAAGTACAGGGGGTTATATAATTCACCCCTCCACTTT

D gene: .
clone size: .
J gene: TRBJ1-6
V gene: TRBV19
CDR3 length: 15
CDR3 protein: CASTGQVTGHSPLHF
CDR3 DNA: TGTGCCAGTACGGGACAAGTCACGGGGCATTCACCCCTCCACTTT

D gene: .
clone size: .
J gene: TRBJ1-5
V gene: TRBV5-8
CDR3 length: 14
CDR3 protein: CASTVGGGGRPQHF
CDR3 DNA: TGTGCCAGCACCGTGGGGGGAGGAGGACGGCCCCAGCATTTT

D gene: TRBD1
clone size: once
J gene: TRBJ1-4
V gene: TRBV6-1
CDR3 length: 19
CDR3 protein: CASSEALIVGRQGNEKLFF
CDR3 DNA: TGTGCCAGCAGTGAAGCGCTGATTGTTGGGAGACAGGGGAATGAAAAACTGTTTTTT

D gene: .
clone size: .
J gene: TRBJ2-2
V gene: TRBV6-5
CDR3 length: 13
CDR3 protein: CASPTANTGELFF
CDR3 DNA: TGTGCCAGCCCGACAGCGAACACCGGGGAGCTGTTTTTT

D gene: TRBD2
clone size: once
J gene: TRBJ2-1
V gene: TRBV7-8
CDR3 length: 14
CDR3 protein: CASSRGLAGNEQFF
CDR3 DNA: TGTGCCAGCAGCCGGGGACTAGCGGGCAATGAGCAGTTCTTC

D gene: TRBD1
clone size: .
J gene: TRBJ1-1
V gene: TRBV5-5
CDR3 length: 16
CDR3 protein: CASSQGPGTANTEAFF
CDR3 DNA: TGTGCCAGCAGTCAAGGGCCCGGGACAGCTAACACTGAAGCTTTCTTT

D gene: TRBD1
clone size: .
J gene: TRBJ2-7
V gene: TRBV5-1
CDR3 length: 13
CDR3 protein: CASRGDSPYEQYF
CDR3 DNA: TGCGCCAGCAGGGGGGACAGCCCCTACGAGCAGTACTTC

D gene: .
clone size: few
J gene: TRBJ2-1
V gene: TRBV5-1
CDR3 length: 13
CDR3 protein: CASSNSIVNEQFF
CDR3 DNA: TGCGCCAGCAGCAACTCGATAGTAAATGAGCAGTTCTTC

D gene: .
clone size: .
J gene: TRBJ1-6
V gene: TRBV6-5
CDR3 length: 13
CDR3 protein: CASKSPLNSPLHF
CDR3 DNA: TGTGCCAGCAAATCCCCCCTGAATTCACCCCTCCACTTT

D gene: .
clone size: many
J gene: TRBJ2-7
V gene: TRBV2
CDR3 length: 15
CDR3 protein: CASTRGGRSSYEQYF
CDR3 DNA: TGTGCCAGCACCCGAGGGGGACGGAGCTCCTACGAGCAGTACTTC

D gene: TRBD1
clone size: once
J gene: TRBJ1-1
V gene: TRBV7-9
CDR3 length: 15
CDR3 protein: CASSFSGTGATEAFF
CDR3 DNA: TGTGCCAGCAGCTTCTCCGGGACAGGGGCCACTGAAGCTTTCTTT

D gene: .
clone size: .
J gene: TRBJ1-1
V gene: TRBV7-9
CDR3 length: 14
CDR3 protein: CASRPRIWDTEAFF
CDR3 DNA: TGTGCCAGCAGACCCAGGATCTGGGACACTGAAGCTTTCTTT

D gene: .
clone size: .
J gene: TRBJ2-7
V gene: TRBV28
CDR3 length: 13
CDR3 protein: CASSRLGSYEQYF
CDR3 DNA: TGTGCCAGCAGCCGCCTCGGTTCCTACGAGCAGTACTTC

D gene: TRBD2
clone size: .
J gene: TRBJ2-5
V gene: TRBV7-8
CDR3 length: 18
CDR3 protein: CASSFPRRGSGGGETQYF
CDR3 DNA: TGTGCCAGCAGCTTCCCCCGGAGAGGTAGCGGGGGAGGAGAGACCCAGTACTTC

D gene: TRBD2
clone size: .
J gene: TRBJ2-3
V gene: TRBV10-2
CDR3 length: 14
CDR3 protein: CATAATSGRDTQYF
CDR3 DNA: TGCGCCACCGCCGCGACTAGCGGGAGGGATACGCAGTATTTT

D gene: .
clone size: .
J gene: TRBJ1-3
V gene: TRBV7-2
CDR3 length: 16
CDR3 protein: CASSTRQSYSGNTIYF
CDR3 DNA: TGTGCCAGCAGCACTCGACAGAGTTACTCTGGAAACACCATATATTTT

D gene: .
clone size: .
J gene: TRBJ2-7
V gene: TRBV14
CDR3 length: 15
CDR3 protein: CASSRYITGLREQYF
CDR3 DNA: TGTGCCAGCAGCCGTTATATCACAGGGTTGAGAGAGCAGTACTTC

D gene: .
clone size: .
J gene: TRBJ2-3
V gene: TRBV27
CDR3 length: 15
CDR3 protein: CASSLFGEVTDTQYF
CDR3 DNA: TGTGCCAGCAGTCTATTCGGAGAGGTCACAGATACGCAGTATTTT

D gene: TRBD1
clone size: .
J gene: TRBJ1-2
V gene: TRBV29-1
CDR3 length: 13
CDR3 protein: CSVDDRGPSGYTF
CDR3 DNA: TGCAGCGTTGATGACAGGGGGCCTAGTGGCTACACCTTC

D gene: .
clone size: few
J gene: TRBJ2-7
V gene: TRBV28
CDR3 length: 13
CDR3 protein: CATARRGWYEQYF
CDR3 DNA: TGTGCCACCGCCCGGCGGGGTTGGTACGAGCAGTACTTC

D gene: .
clone size: .
J gene: TRBJ2-3
V gene: TRBV28
CDR3 length: 18
CDR3 protein: CASSLFASDSLGTDTQYF
CDR3 DNA: TGTGCCAGCAGTTTATTTGCCTCTGACAGTTTAGGCACAGATACGCAGTATTTT

D gene: .
clone size: .
J gene: TRBJ1-2
V gene: TRBV11-2
CDR3 length: 16
CDR3 protein: CASSTLRDTANYGYTF
CDR3 DNA: TGTGCCAGCAGCACCCTCCGGGACACAGCTAACTATGGCTACACCTTC

D gene: TRBD2
clone size: .
J gene: TRBJ2-5
V gene: TRBV2
CDR3 length: 12
CDR3 protein: CASERGLETQYF
CDR3 DNA: TGTGCCAGCGAGCGGGGCTTAGAGACCCAGTACTTC

D gene: TRBD1
clone size: .
J gene: TRBJ2-3
V gene: TRBV2
CDR3 length: 15
CDR3 protein: CASSSQGHPTDTQYF
CDR3 DNA: TGTGCCAGCAGCTCACAGGGGCACCCCACAGATACGCAGTATTTT

D gene: .
clone size: .
J gene: TRBJ1-6
V gene: TRBV11-2
CDR3 length: 15
CDR3 protein: CASSPAGGFRSPLHF
CDR3 DNA: TGTGCCAGCAGCCCGGCAGGAGGCTTTCGTTCACCCCTCCACTTT

D gene: TRBD1
clone size: .
J gene: TRBJ1-2
V gene: TRBV28
CDR3 length: 14
CDR3 protein: CASKQGALVYGYTF
CDR3 DNA: TGTGCCAGCAAACAGGGGGCTTTGGTCTATGGCTACACCTTC

D gene: TRBD2
clone size: .
J gene: TRBJ2-5
V gene: TRBV30
CDR3 length: 15
CDR3 protein: CAWSVLAGGRETQYF
CDR3 DNA: TGTGCCTGGAGTGTTCTAGCGGGAGGTAGAGAGACCCAGTACTTC

D gene: TRBD2
clone size: .
J gene: TRBJ2-7
V gene: TRBV7-2
CDR3 length: 18
CDR3 protein: CASSDPGLAGGRTREQYF
CDR3 DNA: TGTGCCAGCAGCGACCCGGGACTAGCGGGGGGGCGGACGAGGGAGCAGTACTTC

D gene: TRBD1
clone size: .
J gene: TRBJ1-1
V gene: TRBV19
CDR3 length: 14
CDR3 protein: CASSRQGARTEAFF
CDR3 DNA: TGTGCCAGTAGTAGGCAGGGGGCCCGCACTGAAGCTTTCTTT

D gene: TRBD1
clone size: .
J gene: TRBJ1-1
V gene: TRBV2
CDR3 length: 15
CDR3 protein: CASSERQGVVTEAFF
CDR3 DNA: TGTGCCAGCAGTGAGAGGCAGGGGGTCGTCACTGAAGCTTTCTTT

D gene: .
clone size: .
J gene: TRBJ2-2
V gene: TRBV18
CDR3 length: 12
CDR3 protein: CASSLSVGELFF
CDR3 DNA: TGTGCCAGCTCACTATCCGTCGGGGAGCTGTTTTTT